These T cell receptor beta chains were read from a single sample in a study of CD8 T cells in Susac syndrome. MiXCR, applied by TCRdb to the immunoSEQ multiplex PCR reads, yields one record per CDR3 protein. The sample lists 110,000 or so distinct CDR3 sequences; around 93% were seen once. Input material: CD8+ T cells from PBMCs. These receptors were obtained from a human donor in good health. CDR3s include the opening cysteine and the closing phenylalanine or tryptophan.

cdr3_aa cdr3_length j_call v_call
CATSRDRPAEAFF 13 TRBJ1-1 TRBV15
CASSQEGLAGGYNEQFF 17 TRBJ2-1 TRBV4-3
CASRETGGGDQPQHF 15 TRBJ1-5 TRBV19
CASSSEAGVGLSYEQYF 17 TRBJ2-7 TRBV7-8
CASSVGGGRYNEQFF 15 TRBJ2-1 TRBV9
CASSPGQGNYYGYTF 15 TRBJ1-2 TRBV7-9
CASRDGQESNEKLFF 15 TRBJ1-4 TRBV4-3
CSSEVQENTEAFF 13 TRBJ1-1 TRBV29-1
CASSAGTRGDTQYF 14 TRBJ2-3 TRBV5-6
CASSPDRALAPSSYNEQFF 19 TRBJ2-1 TRBV4-3
CASGPGYNEQFF 12 TRBJ2-1 TRBV9
CASSHTGTSGGARDEQFF 18 TRBJ2-1 TRBV19
CSVTDRAGETQYF 13 TRBJ2-5 TRBV29-1
CASSQDGTGYQAFF 14 TRBJ1-1 TRBV14
CASSQAQGRGYTF 13 TRBJ1-2 TRBV3-1
CASSQESVTGTSNEQFF 17 TRBJ2-1 TRBV3-1
CASSLEDRLRAFF 13 TRBJ1-1 TRBV5-1
CASSPERGRTGELFF 15 TRBJ2-2 TRBV7-3
CASSVGQEFSYEQYF 15 TRBJ2-7 TRBV9
CATDRGSYNEQFF 13 TRBJ2-1 TRBV25-1
CASSSPSGSSYNEQFF 16 TRBJ2-1 TRBV28
CASSRRTGAYEQYF 14 TRBJ2-7 TRBV12-3/TRBV12-4
CSAQGSRVLAGALQETQYF 19 TRBJ2-5 TRBV20-1
CASSQFGGKDEKLFF 15 TRBJ1-4 TRBV16
CASKGPLHGYTF 12 TRBJ1-2 TRBV6-1
CSVADGGEQPQHF 13 TRBJ1-5 TRBV29-1
CASSEDYEQYF 11 TRBJ2-7 TRBV14
CSARDQRTGEGGEQFF 16 TRBJ2-1 TRBV20-1
CASSISSGSDEQYF 14 TRBJ2-7 TRBV19
CASEDLGGGYQPQHF 15 TRBJ1-5 TRBV7-2
CASKDRAIRGLNTEAFF 17 TRBJ1-1 TRBV19
CASEPVQGSIGGYTF 15 TRBJ1-2 TRBV4-2
CASRYGSGDTQYF 13 TRBJ2-3 TRBV7-9
CASKLTGGDTGELFF 15 TRBJ2-2 TRBV5-1
CSAEMAGANSPLHF 14 TRBJ1-6 TRBV20-1